These T cell receptor beta chains were read from a single sample in a study of T-cell reconstitution after alpha-beta-depleted transplantation in children. TCRdb re-analysed the PCR reads in MiXCR, keeping a single row per CDR3 protein. The table includes about 200,000 distinct CDR3 sequences, approximately 14% detected once. Sequencing used PBMCs from the stem cell graft donor, obtained from the stem cell graft. The origin of the receptors is a human donor who donated a stem cell graft to a child with acute lymphoblastic leukemia. The CDR3 runs from the conserved cysteine through the conserved F or W. Each record gives: J gene, V gene, clone size, D gene, CDR3 protein, CDR3 DNA. The D gene is left open where the match is weak. Clone size is shown for a subset of rows, as once, few, many or a class of expanded clone.

>TRBJ1-1|TRBV12-3/TRBV12-4|few|TRBD1
CASSNRGRNTEAFF
TGTGCCAGCAGCAACAGGGGGAGGAACACTGAAGCTTTCTTT
>TRBJ2-1|TRBV7-6|many|TRBD2
CASSSIQTSGRPYNEQFF
TGTGCCAGCAGCTCAATTCAGACTAGCGGGAGGCCCTACAATGAGCAGTTCTTC
>TRBJ1-2|TRBV6-1|few|TRBD1
CASRERTGGDGYTF
TGTGCCAGCAGGGAGCGGACAGGGGGCGATGGCTACACCTTC
>TRBJ2-6|TRBV6-4|few|TRBD1
CASSPGTGPTSGANVLTF
TGTGCCAGCAGTCCCGGGACAGGGCCTACCTCTGGGGCCAACGTCCTGACTTTC
>TRBJ2-5|TRBV5-1|NA|TRBD2
CASSSGLAAMETQYF
TGCGCCAGCAGCTCGGGACTAGCGGCAATGGAGACCCAGTACTTC
>TRBJ2-7|TRBV5-1|many|TRBD2
CASYSGPSSYEQYF
TGCGCCAGCTATAGCGGGCCGAGCTCCTACGAGCAGTACTTC
>TRBJ2-1|TRBV12-3/TRBV12-4|many|NA
CASCLTDNEQFF
TGTGCCAGCTGTCTGACAGATAATGAGCAGTTCTTC
>TRBJ2-2|TRBV11-3|NA|TRBD2
CASSLRTSGSSGELFF
TGTGCCAGCAGCTTAAGAACTAGCGGGAGTAGCGGGGAGCTGTTTTTT
>TRBJ2-5|TRBV7-9|few|NA
CASSDGIGEQTQYF
TGTGCCAGCAGCGATGGAATAGGGGAGCAGACCCAGTACTTC
>TRBJ2-1|TRBV7-2|many|TRBD2
CASSLGGTSGRAKGRFF
TGTGCCAGCAGCTTAGGGGGGACTAGCGGGAGGGCAAAGGGGCGGTTCTTC
>TRBJ1-2|TRBV20-1|many|TRBD1
CSARDYTGGNGYTF
TGCAGTGCTAGGGATTATACAGGGGGCAATGGCTACACCTTC
>TRBJ2-5|TRBV5-1|many|NA
CASSKDSRETQYF
TGCGCCAGCAGCAAGGACAGTCGAGAGACCCAGTACTTC
>TRBJ2-3|TRBV10-3|NA|TRBD1
CAIRETGERNTDTQYF
TGTGCCATCAGGGAGACAGGGGAGAGGAACACAGATACGCAGTATTTT
>TRBJ2-5|TRBV12-3/TRBV12-4|many|TRBD2
CASSLMRLAGGRETQYF
TGTGCCAGCAGTTTAATGCGGCTAGCGGGAGGAAGGGAGACCCAGTACTTC
>TRBJ2-7|TRBV6-1|many|NA
CASSEGDLGYEQYF
TGTGCCAGCAGTGAAGGGGATCTGGGGTACGAGCAGTACTTC
>TRBJ2-2|TRBV9|many|NA
CASSVVVEARDTGELFF
TGTGCCAGCAGCGTAGTGGTCGAAGCTAGAGACACCGGGGAGCTGTTTTTT
>TRBJ2-7|TRBV7-7|many|NA
CASSLRLAGPYEQYF
TGTGCCAGCAGCCTCCGACTCGCGGGCCCTTACGAGCAGTACTTC
>TRBJ2-5|TRBV20-1|NA|NA
CSAEARAELQETQYF
TGCAGTGCCGAAGCCCGGGCAGAGCTTCAAGAGACCCAGTACTTC
>TRBJ2-7|TRBV12-3/TRBV12-4|many|TRBD1
CASSLSGGDEQYF
TGTGCCAGCAGTTTGTCAGGGGGCGACGAGCAGTACTTC
>TRBJ1-2|TRBV12-3/TRBV12-4|many|NA
CASSLEGLVGYTF
TGTGCCAGCAGTTTAGAGGGCCTCGTTGGCTACACCTTC
>TRBJ2-1|TRBV19|many|NA
CASSIDWASLNEQFF
TGTGCCAGTAGTATAGATTGGGCGAGCCTCAATGAGCAGTTCTTC
>TRBJ2-7|TRBV5-1|many|NA
CASSWTGGEQYF
TGCGCCAGCAGCTGGACGGGTGGCGAGCAGTACTTC
>TRBJ2-5|TRBV10-3|many|TRBD2
CAISDSGEYQETQYF
TGTGCCATCAGTGACAGCGGGGAGTACCAAGAGACCCAGTACTTC
>TRBJ1-1|TRBV10-2|many|NA
CASSDYSGLKNTEAFF
TGCGCCAGCAGTGATTATTCGGGACTGAAAAACACTGAAGCTTTCTTT
>TRBJ1-5|TRBV5-6|many|TRBD1
CASSFGTGAQPQHF
TGTGCCAGCAGCTTTGGGACAGGGGCGCAGCCCCAGCATTTT
>TRBJ2-1|TRBV5-1|many|TRBD2
CASAFRPGTTNEQFF
TGCGCCAGCGCATTCCGGCCAGGGACTACCAATGAGCAGTTCTTC
>TRBJ1-2|TRBV20-1|many|TRBD1
CSANRDRTNYGYTF
TGCAGTGCTAACCGGGACAGGACTAACTATGGCTACACCTTC
>TRBJ2-7|TRBV6-4|many|NA
CASSGPTYEQYF
TGTGCCAGCAGTGGCCCTACCTACGAGCAGTACTTC
>TRBJ2-7|TRBV12-3/TRBV12-4|NA|TRBD2
CASSTRTSAPPRSSYEQYF
TGTGCCAGCAGTACGAGGACTAGCGCCCCACCGAGGAGCTCCTACGAGCAGTACTTC
>TRBJ1-5|TRBV7-2|few|NA
CASSLTGNQPQHF
TGTGCCAGCAGTTTAACAGGGAATCAGCCCCAGCATTTT
>TRBJ2-4|TRBV20-1|many|NA
CSARDPLAEAKNIQYF
TGCAGTGCTAGAGATCCTTTAGCAGAAGCCAAAAACATTCAGTACTTC
>TRBJ2-1|TRBV5-1|many|NA
CASSLEPTYNEQFF
TGCGCCAGCAGCTTGGAGCCAACCTACAATGAGCAGTTCTTC
>TRBJ2-1|TRBV7-2|many|TRBD2
CASSQTSGIYNEQFF
TGTGCCAGCAGTCAAACTAGCGGGATTTACAATGAGCAGTTCTTC
>TRBJ1-3|TRBV28|many|TRBD1
CASSSQGDGNTIYF
TGTGCCAGCAGTAGCCAGGGGGATGGAAACACCATATATTTT
>TRBJ2-7|TRBV7-9|many|TRBD1
CASSPQSGGEYEQYF
TGTGCCAGCAGCCCCCAATCAGGGGGTGAGTACGAGCAGTACTTC
>TRBJ2-5|TRBV6-2/TRBV6-3|many|NA
CASSYGVSPTQETQYF
TGTGCCAGCAGTTACGGTGTATCCCCAACTCAAGAGACCCAGTACTTC
>TRBJ2-2|TRBV12-3/TRBV12-4|many|NA
CASSHRGGDTGELFF
TGTGCCAGCAGTCACAGGGGAGGGGACACCGGGGAGCTGTTTTTT
>TRBJ2-1|TRBV7-9|many|TRBD2
CASSSYLAGNYNEQFF
TGTGCCAGCAGCTCATATTTAGCGGGGAACTACAATGAGCAGTTCTTC
>TRBJ1-4|TRBV5-1|NA|NA
CASSLATNEKLFF
TGCGCCAGCAGCTTGGCAACTAATGAAAAACTGTTTTTT
>TRBJ1-4|TRBV30|many|NA
CAWSSGIEKLFF
TGTGCCTGGAGTTCAGGGATTGAAAAACTGTTTTTT
>TRBJ2-3|TRBV10-3|many|NA
CAISDGQSPADTQYF
TGTGCCATCAGTGACGGGCAGTCCCCCGCAGATACGCAGTATTTT
>TRBJ2-2|TRBV27|NA|NA
CASTQGLEANTGELFF
TGTGCCAGCACCCAGGGCTTAGAGGCCAACACCGGGGAGCTGTTTTTT
>TRBJ2-3|TRBV5-4|once|NA
CASTLGGVSTDTQYF
TGTGCCAGCACCCTTGGTGGCGTCTCTACAGATACGCAGTATTTT
>TRBJ2-1|TRBV5-1|many|TRBD2
CASSPGLAGANEQFF
TGCGCCAGCAGCCCGGGACTAGCGGGGGCCAATGAGCAGTTCTTC
>TRBJ2-7|TRBV12-3/TRBV12-4|many|NA
CASSLRSPQTYEQYF
TGTGCCAGCAGTTTAAGGTCGCCGCAGACCTACGAGCAGTACTTC
>TRBJ1-1|TRBV19|NA|TRBD1
CASSIDRDTEAFF
TGTGCCAGTAGTATCGACAGGGACACTGAAGCTTTCTTT
>TRBJ2-1|TRBV12-3/TRBV12-4|many|NA
CASSLRGEGEFF
TGTGCCAGCAGCCTGAGGGGGGAAGGAGAGTTCTTC
>TRBJ2-5|TRBV5-1|NA|TRBD2
CASSSGLAGAQETQYF
TGCGCCAGCAGCTCGGGACTAGCGGGAGCACAAGAGACCCAGTACTTC
>TRBJ1-6|TRBV30|NA|NA
CAWKGPNSGNSPLHF
TGTGCCTGGAAAGGACCGAACTCTGGTAATTCACCCCTCCACTTT
>TRBJ1-1|TRBV29-1|many|NA
CSVGQRLNTEAFF
TGCAGCGTTGGACAGAGATTGAACACTGAAGCTTTCTTT
>TRBJ2-5|TRBV20-1|few|TRBD1
CSATPQGYQETQYF
TGCAGTGCTACACCACAGGGGTACCAAGAGACCCAGTACTTC
>TRBJ2-5|TRBV5-1|NA|TRBD1
CASSVFRTGEETQYF
TGCGCCAGCAGCGTTTTCCGGACAGGGGAAGAGACCCAGTACTTC
>TRBJ2-7|TRBV29-1|few|TRBD1
CSVGQGGEQYF
TGCAGCGTGGGACAGGGCGGCGAGCAGTACTTC
>TRBJ2-7|TRBV20-1|many|NA
CSAGGNSYEQYF
TGCAGTGCTGGAGGGAACTCCTACGAGCAGTACTTC
>TRBJ2-2|TRBV5-1|NA|TRBD1
CASSRGGFDMSGELFF
TGCGCCAGCAGCAGAGGGGGCTTTGATATGAGCGGGGAGCTGTTTTTT
>TRBJ2-7|TRBV6-1|NA|NA
CASTHRAGSYEQYF
TGTGCCAGCACCCACCGAGCAGGTTCCTACGAGCAGTACTTC
>TRBJ2-5|TRBV7-9|many|TRBD2
CASSRGLAGSYQETQYF
TGTGCCAGCAGCCGGGGACTAGCGGGATCGTACCAAGAGACCCAGTACTTC